The 18 T cell receptor beta chains reported below all come from one sample, sequenced in a study of blood T cell repertoires in COVID-19. Clones were read by immunoSEQ multiplex PCR, and TCRdb kept only the in-frame ones, dropping some. The sample lists roughly 200,000 clones; approximately 85% were seen once. Sequencing was done on a sample of PBMCs or T cells enriched from blood (not recorded which). All receptors derive from a man between 40 and 49 years old with acute COVID-19.

V is TRBV2 and J is TRBJ1-5; possibly TRBD1 for D (5 bases). Between the trimmed V and J ends, which lost 5 bases and 2 bases, there was a span of 13 bases. Germline-derived CDR1 and CDR2 are SNHLY and FYNNEI. The CDR3 loop spans 15 amino acids. In DNA, the CDR3 is TGTGCCAGCAGTCCCAGGGTGGGTCGCAATCAGCCCCAGCATTTT. It encodes CASSPRVGRNQPQHF.

The V gene is TRBV5-6, the J gene TRBJ2-7; TRBD2 matches 9 bases. The junction had 7 bases not matched to a gene; V was cut back by 7 bases and J by 2 bases. The CDR3 totals 14 residues. The germline CDR1 and CDR2 sequences are SGHDT and YYEEEE. The CDR3 spells CASGDSSGAYEQYF. The CDR3 DNA reads as TGTGCCAGCGGGGATTCTAGCGGGGCCTACGAGCAGTACTTC.

V gene TRBV2 combines with J gene TRBJ1-1, with D hard to call. Trimming removed 10 bases from V and 0 bases from J, with 12 bases in between. CDR3 length equals 13 residues. Germline V gene sequence: CDR1 SNHLY, CDR2 FYNNEI. The CDR3 reads CANTLGMNTEAFF. The CDR3 DNA reads TGTGCCAACACCCTTGGCATGAACACTGAAGCTTTCTTT.

V gene TRBV2 combines with J gene TRBJ1-1; D possibly corresponds to TRBD1 (6 bases). Looked up from germline, CDR1 is SNHLY and CDR2 is FYNNEI. With 5 bases removed from V and 3 bases from J, the gap between germline ends came to 10 bases. The CDR3 has 13 residues. The CDR3 DNA follows: TGTGCCAGCAGTCCACAGGGTTACACTGAAGCTTTCTTT. This encodes CASSPQGYTEAFF.

The chain couples TRBV6-5 to TRBJ1-5, with a weak D call TRBD1 (6 bases). Germline V gene data show CDR1 as MNHEY and CDR2 as SVGAGI. The ends were cut back, 6 bases at V and 9 bases at J, with 15 bases in the middle. This CDR3 is 13 amino acids long. CDR3 protein: CASSATVGGPQHF. The DNA of the CDR3 is TGTGCCAGCAGCGCCACGGTAGGGGGGCCCCAGCATTTT.

This clone occurred once. The V gene is TRBV9, the J gene TRBJ1-1; 7 nucleotides agree with TRBD1. The junction had 12 bases not matched to a gene; V was cut back by 2 bases and J by 8 bases. From germline, CDR1 is SGDLS and CDR2 YYNGEE. The CDR3 length is 15 residues. CDR3 coding DNA: TGTGCCAGCAGCGTTTCGACAGGGTATCTTGAGGAAGCTTTCTTT. Residues: CASSVSTGYLEEAFF.

The sample holds one count of this clone. The rearrangement joins TRBV6-5 to TRBJ2-7; weak D call: TRBD1 (6 bases). The CDR3 has 15 residues. V was pared by 5 bases and J by 0 bases, with 14 bases between. Germline assignment: CDR1 MNHEY and CDR2 SVGAGI. The CDR3 sequence: CASSPPGQPSYEQYF. DNA of the CDR3: TGTGCCAGCAGTCCCCCGGGACAACCCTCCTACGAGCAGTACTTC.

The V gene is TRBV7-9, the J gene TRBJ1-3, with TRBD1 identical over 7 bases. V lost 4 bases to trimming and J lost 0 bases; unmatched junction nucleotides: 6. The germline gives CDR1 SEHNR, CDR2 FQNEAQ (reference sequence). The CDR3 sequence is 16 residues long. The CDR3 bases are TGTGCCAGCAGCTCGGACAGGCATCTCTCTGGAAACACCATATATTTT. It is translated as CASSSDRHLSGNTIYF. The variable domain in full, with the rest retrieved from reference TRBV7-9 and TRBJ1-3, is DTGVSQNPRHKITKRGQNVTFRCDPISEHNRLYWYRQTLGQGPEFLTYFQNEAQLEKSRLLSDRFSAERPKGSFSTLEIQRTEQGDSAMYLCASSSDRHLSGNTIYFGEGSWLTVV.

This clone has only one observation. The rearrangement links TRBV9 to TRBJ1-4; no clear D gene. V gave up 0 bases and J gave up 4 bases, with 22 bases separating them. CDR3 length equals 19 residues. CDR1 and CDR2 (germline): SGDLS, YYNGEE. The CDR3 region has the DNA TGTGCCAGCAGCGTAGACGTTGGCCTCTCCGGCGGTTTTAATGAAAAACTGTTTTTT. It is translated as CASSVDVGLSGGFNEKLFF.

V and J are TRBV29-1 and TRBJ2-6, with 8 bases that match TRBD2. The CDR3 is 16 residues long. Losses at the gene ends were 7 bases for V and 0 bases for J; bases not matched to a gene: 8. CDR1 SQVTM and CDR2 ANQGSEA come from the germline V gene. CDR3 sequence: CSAEAGGSSGANVLTF. The DNA for the CDR3 is TGCAGCGCTGAGGCGGGAGGTTCCTCTGGGGCCAACGTCCTGACTTTC.

The CDR3 bases are TGTGCCAGCAGTTACTCCGGGACTCTCTTAAATGAGCAGTTCTTC. Translating it yields CASSYSGTLLNEQFF. The V and J genes are TRBV6-5 and TRBJ2-1, with a weak D call TRBD2 (6 bases). Trimming cost V 0 bases and J 7 bases, with 13 bases left between them. This CDR3 comprises 15 residues. CDR1 MNHEY and CDR2 SVGAGI come from the germline V gene.

This clone was recorded only once. The gene calls are TRBV28 and TRBJ2-7, with D maybe TRBD2 (5 bases). In germline, CDR1 is MDHEN, CDR2 SYDVKM. The CDR3 extends over 12 amino acids. Trimming took 5 bases from V and 7 from J, leaving 12 bases between them. The CDR3 DNA sequence: TGTGCCAGCAGTCCTCCGACGGGGGAGCAGTACTTC. It translates to CASSPPTGEQYF.

The chain employs TRBV5-4 and TRBJ2-1, with D perhaps matching TRBD1 (6 bases). The germline CDR1 and CDR2 sequences are SGHNT and YYREEE (reference sequence). V lost 3 bases to trimming and J lost 6 bases, with 19 bases between them. This CDR3 is built from 16 residues. In nucleotides, the CDR3 is TGTGCCAGCAGCTCGATACAGGGCTCGGTTAGCAATGAGCAGTTCTTC. Encoded protein: CASSSIQGSVSNEQFF.

The genes are TRBV28 and TRBJ1-3; no definite D call. V was shortened by 6 bases and J by 1 base, with 13 bases between the two germline ends. The CDR3 length is 15 residues. The germline gives CDR1 MDHEN, CDR2 SYDVKM. CDR3 amino acids: CASSQPPESGNTIYF. In nucleotides, the CDR3 is TGTGCCAGCAGCCAACCCCCAGAATCTGGAAACACCATATATTTT.

The chain combines TRBV5-4 with TRBJ1-5; perhaps TRBD1 as D (5 bases). This CDR3 spans 14 amino acids. Germline V CDR1 and CDR2: SGHNT, YYREEE (reference sequence). The V and J ends lost 3 bases and 0 bases respectively, with 7 bases between them. CDR3 protein: CASSSGDSNQPQHF. DNA of the CDR3: TGTGCCAGCAGCTCGGGGGATAGCAATCAGCCCCAGCATTTT.

The chain combines TRBV10-3 with TRBJ2-1, with 12 bases that match TRBD2. The CDR3 spans 15 residues. The J segment lost 5 bases and the V segment lost 4 bases, leaving 3 bases of the junction unmatched. Germline lookup yields CDR1 ENHRY and CDR2 SYGVKD. The chain's CDR3 is CAISGTSGAHNEQFF. The CDR3 nucleotides read TGTGCCATCAGTGGGACTAGCGGGGCCCACAATGAGCAGTTCTTC.

The chain couples TRBV7-8 to TRBJ1-5; D not certain. The germline CDR1 and CDR2 sequences are SGHVS and FQNEAQ. This CDR3 is 14 amino acids long. V was trimmed by 1 base and J by 2 bases, leaving 6 bases between them. CDR3 bases: TGTGCCAGCAGCTTAGAAGCGGGCAATCAGCCCCAGCATTTT. Translating it yields CASSLEAGNQPQHF.

Here the CDR3 reads CASSGGQGVLAEKLFF. CDR3 in DNA: TGCGCCAGCAGCGGGGGACAGGGGGTGTTGGCGGAAAAACTGTTTTTT. The chain joins TRBV5-1 to TRBJ1-4; 11 bases are a match to TRBD1. V lost 4 bases, J lost 8 bases, and 10 bases stayed unmatched. The germline CDR1 and CDR2 sequences are SGHRS and YFSETQ. The CDR3 sequence is 16 residues long.